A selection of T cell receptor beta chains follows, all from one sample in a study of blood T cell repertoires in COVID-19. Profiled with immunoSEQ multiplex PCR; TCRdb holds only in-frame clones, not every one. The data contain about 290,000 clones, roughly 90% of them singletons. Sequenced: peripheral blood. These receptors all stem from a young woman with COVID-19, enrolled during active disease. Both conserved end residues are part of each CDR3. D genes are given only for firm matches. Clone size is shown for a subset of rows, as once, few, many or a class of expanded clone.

TGTGCCTGGAGTCCACGGGTCACTGAAGCTTTCTTT	CAWSPRVTEAFF	12	TRBV30	TRBJ1-1	.	.
TGTGCCAGCAGGCGAACAGCTTGGGCGGGGGGACAGCAGTTCTTC	CASRRTAWAGGQQFF	15	TRBV14	TRBJ2-1	once	TRBD2
TGTGCCAGCACCCTCGGGGACAGCTACGAGCAGTACTTC	CASTLGDSYEQYF	13	TRBV5-4	TRBJ2-7	few	TRBD1
TGTGCCAGTAGTAAGTCGGACAGGGTCAACACTGAAGCTTTCTTT	CASSKSDRVNTEAFF	15	TRBV19	TRBJ1-1	.	TRBD1
TGTGCCAGTAGTATGGGGGGGCAGCCCCAGCATTTT	CASSMGGQPQHF	12	TRBV19	TRBJ1-5	.	.
TGTGCCAGCAGCTTCGGGGTGGGGAACACTGAAGCTTTCTTT	CASSFGVGNTEAFF	14	TRBV5-5	TRBJ1-1	.	.
TGTGCCAGCAGTTACGGGCGGGCGAACACTGAAGCTTTCTTT	CASSYGRANTEAFF	14	TRBV6-5	TRBJ1-1	.	.
TGCGCCAGCAGCCAAGATCCATTAGCCAAAAACATTCAGTACTTC	CASSQDPLAKNIQYF	15	TRBV4-1	TRBJ2-4	few	.
TGCGCCAGCACTATACAGGGGGCTCTCGCCGCTGACAATCAGCCCCAGCATTTT	CASTIQGALAADNQPQHF	18	TRBV23-1	TRBJ1-5	.	TRBD1
TGTGCCAGTAGTATTGGGCCTTTGGTCTATGGCTACACCTTC	CASSIGPLVYGYTF	14	TRBV19	TRBJ1-2	.	.
TGTGCCAGCAGCGCCGGGACAGGGCAGCCCCAGCATTTT	CASSAGTGQPQHF	13	TRBV7-9	TRBJ1-5	.	TRBD1
TGTGCCAGCAGTAATCGACCTCTGAGATCGGGAAGTTATGGCTACACCTTC	CASSNRPLRSGSYGYTF	17	TRBV27	TRBJ1-2	.	.
TGTGCCAGCAGGGAGGGGGCTTATTCACCCCTCCACTTT	CASREGAYSPLHF	13	TRBV28	TRBJ1-6	.	TRBD1
TGTGCCAGCACCGCTGGCGGGGTCGCAGATACGCAGTATTTT	CASTAGGVADTQYF	14	TRBV5-4	TRBJ2-3	.	.
TGTGCCAGCAGCCCCCCCGGGGGGCCTAGCACAGATACGCAGTATTTT	CASSPPGGPSTDTQYF	16	TRBV5-4	TRBJ2-3	.	.
TGTGCCAGCAGTGAAGATCGGACTAGCGGGCGGAGGGGGAAATACAATGAGCAGTTCTTC	CASSEDRTSGRRGKYNEQFF	20	TRBV6-1	TRBJ2-1	.	TRBD2
TGTGCCAGCAGTGACCCAGGGGGCAGGACTGAAGCTTTCTTT	CASSDPGGRTEAFF	14	TRBV2	TRBJ1-1	.	TRBD1
TGTGCCAGCAGCTTAGAGGAGTGGGGAGACGGGGAGCTGTTTTTT	CASSLEEWGDGELFF	15	TRBV7-9	TRBJ2-2	.	.
TGTGCCTGGAACCTGGCGACAGGGGGTAGCGAGGGGCAGTTCTTC	CAWNLATGGSEGQFF	15	TRBV30	TRBJ2-1	.	TRBD1
TGCGCCAGCAGCCCGGGGGTGGGACCCTACGAGCAGTACTTC	CASSPGVGPYEQYF	14	TRBV5-1	TRBJ2-7	.	.
TGCAGTGTGGTCGGTCCAGATACGCAGTATTTT	CSVVGPDTQYF	11	TRBV20-1	TRBJ2-3	.	.
TGTGCCAGCAGCTCCAATCCGGTGAACACTGAAGCTTTCTTT	CASSSNPVNTEAFF	14	TRBV27	TRBJ1-1	.	.
TGTGCCAGCAGTGGGACAGGGGCTTATGGCTACACCTTC	CASSGTGAYGYTF	13	TRBV2	TRBJ1-2	.	TRBD1
TGTGCCAGCTCCAGGGGTAGCGGGGGGGCTGTTGGGGAGCTGTTTTTT	CASSRGSGGAVGELFF	16	TRBV21-1	TRBJ2-2	.	.
TGCAGCGTCTGGGACAGGGAGGGAGGTAGGAACACTGAAGCTTTCTTT	CSVWDREGGRNTEAFF	16	TRBV29-1	TRBJ1-1	few	TRBD1
TGTGCCAGCAGCGTAGCGGGACAGGTGTACACTGAAGCTTTCTTT	CASSVAGQVYTEAFF	15	TRBV9	TRBJ1-1	.	TRBD1
TGTGCCAGCTCACAAAACCAGGGGATGGGTGTCGAGCAGTACTTC	CASSQNQGMGVEQYF	15	TRBV18	TRBJ2-7	.	.
TGTGCCAGCCACGAAGGGGGGGGTCGCTACGAGCAGTACTTC	CASHEGGGRYEQYF	14	TRBV28	TRBJ2-7	once	.
TGTGCCAGCAGCCAAGCAGGACTTACCTTTCCGATTACAGATACGCAGTATTTT	CASSQAGLTFPITDTQYF	18	TRBV3-1/TRBV3-2	TRBJ2-3	.	.
TGCGCCAGCAGCCATCGGACAGGGGCAGGCTACACCTTC	CASSHRTGAGYTF	13	TRBV4-1	TRBJ1-2	.	TRBD1
TGTGCCAGCAGCCTTGACAGGGGCACTGAAGCTTTCTTT	CASSLDRGTEAFF	13	TRBV7-9	TRBJ1-1	.	TRBD1
TGTGCCAGCAGTTACTCAGGACTAGGGTACAATGAGCAGTTCTTC	CASSYSGLGYNEQFF	15	TRBV6-6	TRBJ2-1	.	TRBD2
TGTGCCAGCAGCCACCGACAGGGGATGGGAGAGACCCAGTACTTC	CASSHRQGMGETQYF	15	TRBV14	TRBJ2-5	.	TRBD1
TGCGCCAGCAGAACGGTTGCGGGCTCTGGAAACACCATATATTTT	CASRTVAGSGNTIYF	15	TRBV5-1	TRBJ1-3	.	.
TGCGCCAGCAGCTTGGCCAGGGGTGTAGGTCTTGCTGGAAACACCATATATTTT	CASSLARGVGLAGNTIYF	18	TRBV5-1	TRBJ1-3	.	.
TGTGCCAGCAGTGCGGGGACAGCTTACACCTTC	CASSAGTAYTF	11	TRBV2	TRBJ1-2	.	TRBD1
TGTGCCAGCAGCGTAGGGAAGGGACAGGGGTTGGGAGGCTACACCTTC	CASSVGKGQGLGGYTF	16	TRBV9	TRBJ1-2	.	TRBD1
TGCGCCAGCAGCTTGGGCGAGGGTGGTCCAGGCAATCAGCCCCAGCATTTT	CASSLGEGGPGNQPQHF	17	TRBV5-1	TRBJ1-5	once	.
TGTGCCAGCAGCTTTGGACAGGTCTCCTACGAGCAGTACTTC	CASSFGQVSYEQYF	14	TRBV5-4	TRBJ2-7	.	TRBD1